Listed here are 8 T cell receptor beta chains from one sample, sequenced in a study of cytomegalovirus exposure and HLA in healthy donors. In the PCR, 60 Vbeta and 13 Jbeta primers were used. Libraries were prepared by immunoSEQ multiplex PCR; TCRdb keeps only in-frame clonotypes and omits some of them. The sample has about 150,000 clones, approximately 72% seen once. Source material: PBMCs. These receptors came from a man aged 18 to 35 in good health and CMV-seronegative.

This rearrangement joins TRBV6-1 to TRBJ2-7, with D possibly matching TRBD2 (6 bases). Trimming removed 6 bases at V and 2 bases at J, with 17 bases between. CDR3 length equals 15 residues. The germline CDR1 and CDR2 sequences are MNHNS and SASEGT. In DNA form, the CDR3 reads TGTGCCAGCAGGCTTACTAGCTACCCTCCCTACGAGCAGTACTTC. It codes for CASRLTSYPPYEQYF.

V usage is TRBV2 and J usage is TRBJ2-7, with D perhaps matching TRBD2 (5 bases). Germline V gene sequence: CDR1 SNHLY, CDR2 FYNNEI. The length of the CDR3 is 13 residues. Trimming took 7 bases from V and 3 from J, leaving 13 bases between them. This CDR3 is CASTPDRGYEQYF. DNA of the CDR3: TGTGCCAGCACCCCGGACCGGGGCTACGAGCAGTACTTC.

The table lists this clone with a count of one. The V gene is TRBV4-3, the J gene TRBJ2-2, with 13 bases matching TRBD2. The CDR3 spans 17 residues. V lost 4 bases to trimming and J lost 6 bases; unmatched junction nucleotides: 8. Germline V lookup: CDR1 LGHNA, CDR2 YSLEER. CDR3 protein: CASSPGLAGVWAGELFF. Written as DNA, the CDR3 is TGCGCCAGCAGCCCCGGACTAGCGGGAGTGTGGGCCGGGGAGCTGTTTTTT.

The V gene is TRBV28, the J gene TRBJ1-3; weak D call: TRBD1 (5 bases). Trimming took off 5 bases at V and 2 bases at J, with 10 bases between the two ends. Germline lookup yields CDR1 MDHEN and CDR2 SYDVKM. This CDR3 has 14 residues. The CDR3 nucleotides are TGTGCCAGCAGTCCGACAGCCACTGGAAACACCATATATTTT. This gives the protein CASSPTATGNTIYF. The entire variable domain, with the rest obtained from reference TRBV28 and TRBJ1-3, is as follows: DVKVTQSSRYLVKRTGEKVFLECVQDMDHENMFWYRQDPGLGLRLIYFSYDVKMKEKGDIPEGYSVSREKKERFSLILESASTNQTSMYLCASSPTATGNTIYFGEGSWLTVV.

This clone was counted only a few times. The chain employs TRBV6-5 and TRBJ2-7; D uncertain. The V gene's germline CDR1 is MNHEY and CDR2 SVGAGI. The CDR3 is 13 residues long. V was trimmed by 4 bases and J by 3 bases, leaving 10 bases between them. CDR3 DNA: TGTGCCAGCAGTTCTGGGCTACTCTACGAGCAGTACTTC. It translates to CASSSGLLYEQYF.

CDR3 in DNA: TGTGCCAGTAGTATAGTCGGGTACACCGGGGAGCTGTTTTTT. Protein sequence: CASSIVGYTGELFF. The rearrangement joins TRBV19 to TRBJ2-2; D is undetermined. The V gene's germline CDR1 is LNHDA and CDR2 SQIVND (reference sequence). CDR3 length: 14 residues. V lost 1 base and J 3 bases, leaving 6 bases between the germline ends.

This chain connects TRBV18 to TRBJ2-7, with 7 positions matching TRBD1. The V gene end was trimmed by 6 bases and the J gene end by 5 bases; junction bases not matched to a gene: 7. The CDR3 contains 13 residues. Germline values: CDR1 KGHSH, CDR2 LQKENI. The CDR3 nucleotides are TGTGCCAGCTCCCCCGACAGGGCCAACGAGCAGTACTTC. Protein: CASSPDRANEQYF.

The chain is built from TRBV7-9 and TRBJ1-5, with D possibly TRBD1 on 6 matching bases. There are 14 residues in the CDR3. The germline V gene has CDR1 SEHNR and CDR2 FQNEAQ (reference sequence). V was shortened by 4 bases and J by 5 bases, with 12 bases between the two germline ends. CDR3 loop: CASSWDTLDQPQHF. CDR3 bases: TGTGCCAGCAGCTGGGACACCCTTGATCAGCCCCAGCATTTT.